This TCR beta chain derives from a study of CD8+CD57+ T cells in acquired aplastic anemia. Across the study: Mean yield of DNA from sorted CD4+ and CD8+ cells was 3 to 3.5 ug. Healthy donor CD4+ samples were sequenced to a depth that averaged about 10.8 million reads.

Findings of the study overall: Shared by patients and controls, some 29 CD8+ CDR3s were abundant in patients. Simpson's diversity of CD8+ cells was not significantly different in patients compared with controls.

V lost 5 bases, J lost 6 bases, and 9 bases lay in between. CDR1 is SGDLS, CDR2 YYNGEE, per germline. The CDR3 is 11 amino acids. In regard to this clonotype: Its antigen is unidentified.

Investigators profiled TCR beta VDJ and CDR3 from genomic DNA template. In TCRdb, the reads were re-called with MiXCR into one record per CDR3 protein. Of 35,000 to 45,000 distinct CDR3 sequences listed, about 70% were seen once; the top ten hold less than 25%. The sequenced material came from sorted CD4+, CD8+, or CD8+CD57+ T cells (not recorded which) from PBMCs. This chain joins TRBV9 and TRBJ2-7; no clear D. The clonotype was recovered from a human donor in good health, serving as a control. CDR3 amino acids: CASSYPSEQYF. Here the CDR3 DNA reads TGTGCCAGCAGTTACCCATCCGAGCAGTACTTC.